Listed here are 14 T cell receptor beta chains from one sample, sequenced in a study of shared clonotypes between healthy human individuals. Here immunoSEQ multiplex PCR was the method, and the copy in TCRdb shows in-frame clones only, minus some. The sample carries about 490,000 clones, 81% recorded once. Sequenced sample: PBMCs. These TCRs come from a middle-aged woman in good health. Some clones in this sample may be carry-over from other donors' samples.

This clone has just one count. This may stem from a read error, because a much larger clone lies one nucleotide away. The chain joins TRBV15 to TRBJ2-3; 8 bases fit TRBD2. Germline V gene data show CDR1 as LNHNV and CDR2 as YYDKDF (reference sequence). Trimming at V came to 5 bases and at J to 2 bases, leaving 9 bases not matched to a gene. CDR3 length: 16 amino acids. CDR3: CATSECTSGHTDTQYF. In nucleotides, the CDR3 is TGTGCCACCAGCGAGTGCACTAGCGGCCACACAGATACGCAGTATTTT.

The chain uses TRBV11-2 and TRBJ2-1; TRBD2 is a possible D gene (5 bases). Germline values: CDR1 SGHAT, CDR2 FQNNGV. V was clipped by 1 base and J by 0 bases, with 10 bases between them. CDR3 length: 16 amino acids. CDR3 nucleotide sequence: TGTGCCAGCAGCTTAGTGGGCGGGCGCTCCTACAATGAGCAGTTCTTC. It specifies CASSLVGGRSYNEQFF.

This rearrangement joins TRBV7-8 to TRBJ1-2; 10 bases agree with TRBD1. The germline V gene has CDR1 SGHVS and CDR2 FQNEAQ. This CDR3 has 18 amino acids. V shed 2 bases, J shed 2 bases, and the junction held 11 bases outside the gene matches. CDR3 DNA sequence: TGTGCCAGCAGCTTATTAGTATGGGGACAGGGGCAGAACTATGGCTACACCTTC. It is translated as CASSLLVWGQGQNYGYTF.

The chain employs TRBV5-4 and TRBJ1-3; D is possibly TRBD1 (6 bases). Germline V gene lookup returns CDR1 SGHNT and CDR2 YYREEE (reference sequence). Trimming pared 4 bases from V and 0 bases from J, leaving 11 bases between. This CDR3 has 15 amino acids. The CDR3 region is CASSPGHYSGNTIYF. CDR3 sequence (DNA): TGTGCCAGCAGCCCGGGACACTACTCTGGAAACACCATATATTTT.

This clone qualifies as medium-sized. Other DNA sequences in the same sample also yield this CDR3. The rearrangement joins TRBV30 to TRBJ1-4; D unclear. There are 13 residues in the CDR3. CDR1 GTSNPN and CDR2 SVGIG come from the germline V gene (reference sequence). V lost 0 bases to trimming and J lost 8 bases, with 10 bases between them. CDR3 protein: CAWSVNSNEKLFF. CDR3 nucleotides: TGTGCCTGGAGTGTAAACAGCAACGAAAAACTGTTTTTT. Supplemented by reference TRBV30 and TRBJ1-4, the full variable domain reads SQTIHQWPATLVQPVGSPLSLECTVEGTSNPNLYWYRQAAGRGLQLLFYSVGIGQISSEVPQNLSASRPQDRQFILSSKKLLLSDSGFYLCAWSVNSNEKLFFGSGTQLSVL.

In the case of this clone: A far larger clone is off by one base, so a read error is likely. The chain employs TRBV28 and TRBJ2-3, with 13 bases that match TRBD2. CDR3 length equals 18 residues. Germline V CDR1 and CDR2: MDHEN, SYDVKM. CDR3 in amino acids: CASLTGGLAGEGTNTQYF. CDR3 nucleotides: TGTGCCAGTCTGACAGGAGGACTAGCGGGAGAGGGCACAAATACGCAGTATTTT.

The CDR3 is CASSHQRTGGTDTQYF. CDR3 nucleotide sequence: TGCGCCAGCAGCCACCAGCGGACCGGGGGCACAGATACGCAGTATTTT. The J gene is TRBJ2-3, the V gene TRBV4-1; TRBD2 might be the D (5 bases). Trimming took off 3 bases at V and 1 base at J, with 14 bases between the two ends. This CDR3 contains 16 residues. CDR1 and CDR2 (germline): MGHRA, YSYEKL.

The CDR3 spells CASSLIAGTDTQYF. CDR3 DNA sequence: TGTGCCAGCAGTTTAATAGCGGGTACAGATACGCAGTATTTT. This rearrangement joins TRBV28 to TRBJ2-3, with TRBD2 matching over 7 bases. J gave up 3 bases and V 2 bases, and 2 bases lay outside the gene matches. This CDR3 is 14 amino acids long. Per the germline V gene, CDR1 is MDHEN and CDR2 is SYDVKM.

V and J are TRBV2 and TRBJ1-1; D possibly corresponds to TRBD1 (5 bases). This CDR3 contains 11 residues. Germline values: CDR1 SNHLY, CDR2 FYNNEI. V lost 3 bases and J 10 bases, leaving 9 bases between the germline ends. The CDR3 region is CASSDVGVAFF. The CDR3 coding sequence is TGTGCCAGCAGTGACGTAGGGGTAGCTTTCTTT.

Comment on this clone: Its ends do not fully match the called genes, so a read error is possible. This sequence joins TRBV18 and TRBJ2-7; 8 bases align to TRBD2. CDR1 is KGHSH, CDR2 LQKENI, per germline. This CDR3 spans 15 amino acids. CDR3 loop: CASSPNGGRTCEQCF. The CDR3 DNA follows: TGTGCCAGCTCACCAAATGGCGGGAGGACCTGCGAGCAGTGCTTC.

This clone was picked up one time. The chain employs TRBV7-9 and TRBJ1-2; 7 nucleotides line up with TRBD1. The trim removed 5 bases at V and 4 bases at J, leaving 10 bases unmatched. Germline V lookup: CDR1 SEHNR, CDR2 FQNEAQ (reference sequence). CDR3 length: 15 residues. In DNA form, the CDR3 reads TGTGCCAGCAGCATGAACTGGGACAGCGTCTATGGCTACACCTTC. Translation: CASSMNWDSVYGYTF. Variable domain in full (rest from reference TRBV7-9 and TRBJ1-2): DTGVSQNPRHKITKRGQNVTFRCDPISEHNRLYWYRQTLGQGPEFLTYFQNEAQLEKSRLLSDRFSAERPKGSFSTLEIQRTEQGDSAMYLCASSMNWDSVYGYTFGSGTRLTVV.

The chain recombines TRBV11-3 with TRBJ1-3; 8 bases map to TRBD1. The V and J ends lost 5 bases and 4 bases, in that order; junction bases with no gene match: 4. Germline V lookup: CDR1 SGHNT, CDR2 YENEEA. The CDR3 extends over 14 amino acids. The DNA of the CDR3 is TGTGCCAGCAGCGCGACAGGGGTCGGAAACACCATATATTTT. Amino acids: CASSATGVGNTIYF.

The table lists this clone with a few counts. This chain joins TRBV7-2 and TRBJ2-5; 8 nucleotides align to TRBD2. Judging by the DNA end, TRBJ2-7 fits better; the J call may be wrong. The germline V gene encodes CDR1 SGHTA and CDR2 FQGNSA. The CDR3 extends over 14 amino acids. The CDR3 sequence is CASSLIAGSYEQYF. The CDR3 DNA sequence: TGTGCCAGCAGCCTAATAGCGGGGTCCTACGAGCAGTACTTC.

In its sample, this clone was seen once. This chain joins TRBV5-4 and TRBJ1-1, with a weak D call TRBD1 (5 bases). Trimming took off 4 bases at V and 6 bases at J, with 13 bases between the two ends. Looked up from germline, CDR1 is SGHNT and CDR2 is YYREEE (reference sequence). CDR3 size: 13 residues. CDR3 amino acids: CASSAQDFAEAFF. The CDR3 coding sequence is TGTGCCAGCAGCGCACAGGATTTCGCTGAAGCTTTCTTT. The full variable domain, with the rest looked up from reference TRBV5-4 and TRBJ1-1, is ETGVTQSPTHLIKTRGQQVTLRCSSQSGHNTVSWYQQALGQGPQFIFQYYREEENGRGNFPPRFSGLQFPNYSSELNVNALELDDSALYLCASSAQDFAEAFFGQGTRLTVV.